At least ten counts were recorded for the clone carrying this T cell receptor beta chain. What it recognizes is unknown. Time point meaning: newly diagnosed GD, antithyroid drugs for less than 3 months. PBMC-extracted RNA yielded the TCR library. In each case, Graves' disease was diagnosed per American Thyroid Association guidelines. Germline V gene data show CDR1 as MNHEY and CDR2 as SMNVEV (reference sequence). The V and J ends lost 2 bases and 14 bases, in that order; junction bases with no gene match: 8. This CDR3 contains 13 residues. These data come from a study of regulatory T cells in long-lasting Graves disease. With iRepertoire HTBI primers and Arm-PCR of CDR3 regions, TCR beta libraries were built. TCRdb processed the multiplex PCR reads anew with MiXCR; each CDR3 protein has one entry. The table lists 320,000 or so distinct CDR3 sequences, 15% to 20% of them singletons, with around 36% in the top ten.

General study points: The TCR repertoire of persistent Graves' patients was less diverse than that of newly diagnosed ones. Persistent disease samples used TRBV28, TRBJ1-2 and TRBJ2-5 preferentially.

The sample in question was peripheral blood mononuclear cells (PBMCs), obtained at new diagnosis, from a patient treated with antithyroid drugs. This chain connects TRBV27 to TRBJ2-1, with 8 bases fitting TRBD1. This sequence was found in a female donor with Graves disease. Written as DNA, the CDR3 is TGTGCCAGCAGTTTAGAGCCGGGGACAGGCGAGTTCTTC. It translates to CASSLEPGTGEFF.